The following is a T cell receptor (beta chain) sequence with its context. With 3 bases clipped from V and 0 bases from J, the junction kept 2 bases outside the gene matches. Per germline, CDR1 ENHRY and CDR2 SYGVKD. This CDR3 is built from 15 residues. The sample comes from a study of T cell responses to AZD1222 COVID-19 vaccine. Method: immunoSEQ multiplex PCR; TCRdb's copy keeps in-frame clones and lacks some. Of about 140,000 clones in the sample, 90% to 95% were seen once. This TCR came from an adult in good health. The chain has TRBV10-3 and TRBJ1-5, with TRBD1 matching over 7 bases. The input for sequencing was peripheral blood, taken on day 0 of AZD1222 vaccination. CDR3 DNA: TGTGCCATCAGTGACGACAGGGTTAGCAATCAGCCCCAGCATTTT. Translated, it gives CAISDDRVSNQPQHF.